A single sample is the source of the 4 T cell receptor beta chains below, sequenced in a study of blood T cell repertoires in COVID-19. The data were produced by immunoSEQ multiplex PCR, yet TCRdb's version contains in-frame clones alone and is incomplete. The sample lists hundreds of thousands of clones; around nine tenths were seen once. The material sequenced was PBMCs or T cells enriched from blood (not recorded which). The origin of the receptors is a man aged 60 to 75 who had recovered from COVID-19.

This sequence joins TRBV5-1 and TRBJ2-1, with 10 bases fitting TRBD2. Germline loops: CDR1 SGHRS, CDR2 YFSETQ. The CDR3 totals 15 residues. V shed 4 bases and J 13 bases; nucleotides not matched to a gene: 14. CDR3: CASSPAAGGPKRQFF. The CDR3 DNA reads TGCGCCAGCAGCCCAGCAGCGGGAGGGCCTAAGCGACAGTTCTTC.

This chain joins TRBV6-1 and TRBJ1-5, with 7 bases lining up with TRBD1. The V segment lost 3 bases and the J segment 4 bases; nucleotides outside the gene matches: 9. Germline V gives CDR1 MNHNS, CDR2 SASEGT. This CDR3 is 16 amino acids long. The CDR3 region is CASSDLGRGANQPQHF. The CDR3 DNA is TGTGCCAGCAGTGATCTCGGCAGGGGGGCGAATCAGCCCCAGCATTTT.

The V and J genes are TRBV2 and TRBJ2-1; 7 bases map to TRBD1. The germline V gene has CDR1 SNHLY and CDR2 FYNNEI. This CDR3 is 15 amino acids long. The V and J ends lost 8 bases and 7 bases, in that order; junction bases with no gene match: 14. The DNA for the CDR3 is TGTGCCAGCGCCACAACTCCGACAGGGATGAATGAGCAGTTCTTC. Translating it yields CASATTPTGMNEQFF.

This chain links TRBV18 with TRBJ2-1, with 14 bases identical to TRBD2. The CDR3 contains 14 residues. The ends lost 11 bases at V and 8 bases at J; junction bases unmatched: 8. Germline CDR1 reads KGHSH; CDR2 reads LQKENI. CDR3 sequence: CASSQGLAGDEQFF. The DNA of the CDR3 is TGTGCCTCCTCCCAGGGACTAGCGGGAGATGAGCAGTTCTTC.